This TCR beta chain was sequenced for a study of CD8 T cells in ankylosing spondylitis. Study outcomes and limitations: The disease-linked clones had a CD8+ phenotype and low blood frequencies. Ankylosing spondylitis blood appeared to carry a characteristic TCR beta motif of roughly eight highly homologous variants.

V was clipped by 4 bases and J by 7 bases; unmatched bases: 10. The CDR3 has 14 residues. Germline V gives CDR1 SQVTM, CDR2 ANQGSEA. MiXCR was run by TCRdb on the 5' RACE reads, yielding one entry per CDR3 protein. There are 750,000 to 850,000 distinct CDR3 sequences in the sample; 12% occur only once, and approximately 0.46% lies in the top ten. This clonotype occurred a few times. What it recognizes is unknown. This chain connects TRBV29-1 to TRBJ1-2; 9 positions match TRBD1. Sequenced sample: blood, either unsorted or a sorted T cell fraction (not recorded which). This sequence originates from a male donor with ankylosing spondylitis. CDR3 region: CSVVTGTGYSGYTF. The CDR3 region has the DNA TGCAGCGTTGTTACCGGGACAGGGTATAGTGGCTACACCTTC.